This T cell receptor beta chain was observed in a study of blood T cell repertoires in COVID-19 (dated by TCRdb to the early 2020s). At the level of the whole study: Collaborator samples came from the United States, Italy and Spain and covered acute and convalescent phases of COVID-19. The prospective study material was composed of cDNA or gDNA derived from T cells, B-cell-depleted T cells, or PBMCs. Where HLA class I and class II types were available, the types were taken from metadata supplied by the sample provider, not from assay-based typing. The repertoires were released in a freely available public database intended as a resource for research on the immune response to SARS-CoV-2. The samples were drawn from the first 160 participants of the ongoing ImmuneRACE study and from over a thousand subjects provided by 6 global collaborators. The sample metadata nearly always contained a de-identified subject ID, COVID-19 status, age in years and sex. The dataset comprised deeply sampled blood TCRbeta repertoires from subjects exposed to, actively infected with, or recovered from COVID-19. The investigation overall reported the following: Clinical and demographic metadata were provided uncurated, with the amount varying by source and participant.

Taken from the germline V gene (reference sequence), the CDR1 and CDR2 loops are LNHNV and YYDKDF. The CDR3 runs 15 amino acids, cysteine and phenylalanine included. The kept DNA is CDR3 alone, 45 bases in frame from the first base. Trimming costs V 4 bases and J 2 bases, and their ends lie 14 bases apart. For this clone: The clone's antigen remains unknown. No clone much larger than this one lies a single base away; base qualities are absent.

Each collaborating institution followed its own protocols to collect whole blood in K2EDTA tubes. For TCRbeta analysis, collaborators shipped samples as frozen whole blood, isolated PBMCs, or DNA extracted from either of those sample types. The immunoSEQ Assay, a bias-controlled multiplex PCR, was used to amplify TCRbeta CDR3 regions from genomic DNA. The paper's data handling went like this. Within the assay, amplification of reference gene primers was used to estimate how many nucleated cells each sample contained. To quantify the absolute abundance of each unique TCRbeta CDR3 rearrangement, sequence reads were collapsed and filtered. Productive Simpson clonality was computed per sample as the square root of Simpson's diversity index over productive rearrangements. TCRdb took this table from immuneACCESS and kept in-frame rearrangements with V and J called. Such tables lack part of the clones; where checked against another copy, unresolved V genes explain under half of the gap, and the rest is unexplained. The DNA was the basis for D and trimming; V, J and clone size are from that table. Here the sample has approximately 52,000 clones; 86% occur a single time. The ten top clones hold around 1.4% of the sample.

The chain is made from TRBV15 and TRBJ2-5; TRBD1 is possibly the D segment (6 matching bases). The sample taken for sequencing was peripheral blood. The source is a man aged 60 to 69 with acute or convalescent COVID-19. The DNA reads TGTGCCACCAGCAAATACAGGGAAGGGCAAGAGACCCAGTACTTC. This codes for CATSKYREGQETQYF.